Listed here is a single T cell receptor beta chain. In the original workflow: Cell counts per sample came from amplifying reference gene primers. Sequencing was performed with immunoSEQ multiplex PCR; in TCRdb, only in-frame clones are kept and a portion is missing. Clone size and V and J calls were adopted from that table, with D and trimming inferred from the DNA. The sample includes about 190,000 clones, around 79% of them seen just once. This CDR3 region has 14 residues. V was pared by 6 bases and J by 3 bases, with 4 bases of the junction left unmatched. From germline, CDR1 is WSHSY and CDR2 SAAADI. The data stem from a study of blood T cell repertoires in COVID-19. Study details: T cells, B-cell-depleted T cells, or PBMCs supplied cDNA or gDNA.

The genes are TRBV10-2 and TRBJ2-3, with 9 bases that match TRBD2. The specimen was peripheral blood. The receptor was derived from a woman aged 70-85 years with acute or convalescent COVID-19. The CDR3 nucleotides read TGCGCCAGCAGGCCGGGACTAGCTACAGATACGCAGTATTTT. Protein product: CASRPGLATDTQYF.